The following is a TCR beta chain sequence with its context. Its antigen is currently unknown. This specimen belongs to a study of beta chain features in type 1 diabetes. The wider study: Nearly 110,000,000 sorted cells were examined across all samples.

Study conclusions and caveats: Using cDNA template may skew counts toward highly expressing activated cells.

Every participating donor gave one draw, a heparinised blood sample averaging approximately 120 mL. Reverse transcribing all isolated RNA meant expressed TCRB transcripts were sequenced. Profiling relied on immunoSEQ multiplex PCR, and the TCRdb table lists in-frame clones only, not all of them. The data contain about 350,000 clones, around a fifth of them singletons. The sequence was collected from a woman aged 18-35 years in good health. Sequenced input: naive CD4+ T cells from blood.

The DNA for the CDR3 is TGTGCCAGCAGCCCTAGGGGTCGGGTCTTCTCCTACAATGAGCAGTTCTTC. This translates into CASSPRGRVFSYNEQFF. This chain joins TRBV9 and TRBJ2-1; possibly TRBD1 for D (5 bases). The CDR3 runs 17 residues. Germline V gene data show CDR1 as SGDLS and CDR2 as YYNGEE. Deletions cut 4 bases from V and 0 bases from J, with 17 bases between.